These 10 T cell receptor beta chains share one sample of origin, sequenced in a study of T cell responses to AZD1222 COVID-19 vaccine. The data were produced by immunoSEQ multiplex PCR, yet TCRdb's version contains in-frame clones alone and is incomplete. The table records about 140,000 clones, 85% to 95% of them present only once. Sequenced material: peripheral blood, taken after recovery from COVID-19. All receptors come from an adult who had recovered from COVID-19.

This clone was observed once. The gene calls are TRBV5-1 and TRBJ2-7; possibly TRBD2 for D (6 bases). The CDR3 loop spans 18 amino acids. The V end lost 2 bases, the J end lost 3 bases, and 24 bases lay between the germline ends. The germline V gene encodes CDR1 SGHRS and CDR2 YFSETQ. CDR3 sequence (DNA): TGCGCCAGCAGCTTACCGGGACTTACAGCTCCCGACATCTACGAGCAGTACTTC. Amino acids: CASSLPGLTAPDIYEQYF.

The V and J genes are TRBV27 and TRBJ2-7; 11 bases are a match to TRBD2. With V trimmed by 5 bases and J by 4 bases, 4 bases remained unmatched. The length of the CDR3 is 14 residues. Looked up from germline, CDR1 is MNHEY and CDR2 is SMNVEV (reference sequence). CDR3 sequence: CASSVLAGAYEQYF. In nucleotides, the CDR3 is TGTGCCAGCAGTGTACTAGCGGGGGCATACGAGCAGTACTTC.

The chain uses TRBV7-9 and TRBJ1-1; D unresolved. In germline, CDR1 is SEHNR, CDR2 FQNEAQ (reference sequence). V lost 1 base and J lost 4, with 7 bases in between. The CDR3 is 13 residues long. The CDR3 DNA sequence: TGTGCCAGCAGCTTAGAGCAGGTCACTGAAGCTTTCTTT. Its protein product is CASSLEQVTEAFF.

Here the CDR3 reads CASSLRRGPEHEQFF. In nucleotides, the CDR3 is TGCGCCAGCAGCCTTCGACGGGGCCCCGAACATGAGCAGTTCTTC. The V call is TRBV4-1, the J call TRBJ2-1; D could derive from TRBD1 or TRBD2 (5 bases each). Trimming removed 4 bases from V and 8 bases from J, with 18 bases in between. The CDR3 has 15 amino acids. The germline CDR1 and CDR2 sequences are MGHRA and YSYEKL.

V usage is TRBV28 and J usage is TRBJ2-7; D not resolved. The CDR3 is 14 residues long. Germline assignment: CDR1 MDHEN and CDR2 SYDVKM. V lost 4 bases, J lost 2 bases, and 12 bases lay in between. The CDR3 loop is CASSSDGATYEQYF. CDR3 sequence (DNA): TGTGCCAGCAGTTCGGACGGCGCCACCTACGAGCAGTACTTC. Looking up the rest from reference TRBV28 and TRBJ2-7 gives the full variable domain: DVKVTQSSRYLVKRTGEKVFLECVQDMDHENMFWYRQDPGLGLRLIYFSYDVKMKEKGDIPEGYSVSREKKERFSLILESASTNQTSMYLCASSSDGATYEQYFGPGTRLTVT.

This clone showed up just once. The chain combines TRBV10-3 with TRBJ2-7; no clear D gene. Germline-derived CDR1 and CDR2 are ENHRY and SYGVKD. The CDR3 has 17 residues. Trimming cost V 0 bases and J 0 bases, with 15 bases left between them. CDR3 in amino acids: CAISESDRLPSSYEQYF. The DNA of the CDR3 is TGTGCCATCAGTGAGTCCGACCGGCTCCCGAGCTCCTACGAGCAGTACTTC.

This clone was picked up one time. This chain uses TRBV7-9 with TRBJ1-2, with D possibly matching TRBD1 (6 bases). The CDR3 has 15 amino acids. Trimming shortened V by 4 bases and J by 8 bases, and 20 bases separated the two germline ends. Germline-derived CDR1 and CDR2 are SEHNR and FQNEAQ (reference sequence). CDR3 region: CASSSPLRGRGGYTF. The CDR3 nucleotides read TGTGCCAGCAGCTCCCCCCTGCGGGGGCGGGGAGGCTACACCTTC.

The V call is TRBV2, the J call TRBJ1-2, with D possibly being TRBD1 (6 bases). Germline values: CDR1 SNHLY, CDR2 FYNNEI. With 4 bases removed from V and 5 bases from J, the gap between germline ends came to 14 bases. The CDR3 length is 14 residues. The CDR3, as DNA: TGTGCCAGCAGTGCCAGGGGAACGGTGTATGGCTACACCTTC. This codes for CASSARGTVYGYTF. Using reference TRBV2 and TRBJ1-2 for the parts outside the CDR3, the full variable domain is EPEVTQTPSHQVTQMGQEVILRCVPISNHLYFYWYRQILGQKVEFLVSFYNNEISEKSEIFDDQFSVERPDGSNFTLKIRSTKLEDSAMYFCASSARGTVYGYTFGSGTRLTVV.

The chain combines TRBV6-5 with TRBJ2-1; unclear D gene. Germline CDR1 and CDR2: MNHEY and SVGAGI. CDR3 size: 14 residues. Trimming removed 8 bases at V and 1 base at J, with 12 bases between. CDR3 amino acids: CASEASPSYNEQFF. CDR3 DNA sequence: TGTGCCAGCGAGGCCAGCCCATCCTACAATGAGCAGTTCTTC.

The V gene is TRBV27, the J gene TRBJ1-1, with no clear D. This CDR3 spans 16 amino acids. Trimming took off 0 bases at V and 4 bases at J, with 15 bases between the two ends. Per the germline V gene, CDR1 is MNHEY and CDR2 is SMNVEV (reference sequence). CDR3: CASSLSSGRPGTEAFF. The CDR3 DNA follows: TGTGCCAGCAGTTTATCTTCCGGACGGCCTGGCACTGAAGCTTTCTTT.